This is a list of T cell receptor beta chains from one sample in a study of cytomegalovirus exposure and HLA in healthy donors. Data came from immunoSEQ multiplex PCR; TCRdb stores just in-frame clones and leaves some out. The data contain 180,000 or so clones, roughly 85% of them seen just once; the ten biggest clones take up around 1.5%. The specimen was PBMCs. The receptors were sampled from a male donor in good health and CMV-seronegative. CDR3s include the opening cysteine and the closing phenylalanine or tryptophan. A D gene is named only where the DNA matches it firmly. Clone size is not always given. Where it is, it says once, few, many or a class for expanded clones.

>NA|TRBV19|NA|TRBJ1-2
TGTGCCAGTAGGAGTGTTGGTGCGGGTCTTAACTATGGCTACACCTTC
CASRSVGAGLNYGYTF
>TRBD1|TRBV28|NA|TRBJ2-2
TGTGCCAGCCGAGGACAGGGAGAAACCGGGGAGCTGTTTTTT
CASRGQGETGELFF
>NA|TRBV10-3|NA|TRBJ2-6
TGTGCCATCAGTGCAGGGGCGGCGGGGGCCAACGTCCTGACTTTC
CAISAGAAGANVLTF
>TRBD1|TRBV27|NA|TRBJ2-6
TGTGCCAGCAGCCAGTATGAGGGACAGGGTCGCGGGGCCAACGTCCTGACTTTC
CASSQYEGQGRGANVLTF
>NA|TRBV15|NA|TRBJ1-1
TGTGCCACCAGCAGATCGGGGATCACTGAAGCTTTCTTT
CATSRSGITEAFF
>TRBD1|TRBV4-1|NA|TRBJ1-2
TGCGCCAGCAGCCAACCCCGGGACAGAATCTATGGCTACACCTTC
CASSQPRDRIYGYTF
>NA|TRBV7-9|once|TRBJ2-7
TGTGCCAGCAGCTTAGTTCTCCAGGCCTACGAGCAGTACTTC
CASSLVLQAYEQYF
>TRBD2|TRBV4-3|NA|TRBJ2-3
TGCGCCAGCAGCCAACGTAGCGGGGCTAGCACAGGTACGCAGTATTTT
CASSQRSGASTGTQYF
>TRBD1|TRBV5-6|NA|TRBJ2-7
TGTGCCAGCAGCTTGGGACAGGGCGACGAGCAGTACTTC
CASSLGQGDEQYF
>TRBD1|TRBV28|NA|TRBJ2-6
TGTGCCAGCAGTCCCGCGGGGACAGGGATCTCTGGGGCCAACGTCCTGACTTTC
CASSPAGTGISGANVLTF
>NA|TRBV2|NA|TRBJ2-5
TGTGCCAGCGGAGAGCCTCGGAGGGAGACCCAGTACTTC
CASGEPRRETQYF
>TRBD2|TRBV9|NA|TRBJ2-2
TGTGCCAGCAGCGGGACTAGCGGGGCCCCAAACACCGGGGAGCTGTTTTTT
CASSGTSGAPNTGELFF
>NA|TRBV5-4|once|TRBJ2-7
TGTGCCAGCAGCACGGGGGGCTCAGGCTACGAGCAGTACTTC
CASSTGGSGYEQYF
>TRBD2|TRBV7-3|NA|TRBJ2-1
TGTGCCAGCAGGGTAGCGGGGGGGCCCTACAATGAGCAGTTCTTC
CASRVAGGPYNEQFF
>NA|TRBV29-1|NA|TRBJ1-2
TGCAGCGTTGTTTCCCATAGGGGAATGGGTAATGGCTACACCTTC
CSVVSHRGMGNGYTF
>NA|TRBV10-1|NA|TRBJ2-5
TGCGCCAGCAGTGGAGGGGCAGGGGTCCAGACCCAGTACTTC
CASSGGAGVQTQYF